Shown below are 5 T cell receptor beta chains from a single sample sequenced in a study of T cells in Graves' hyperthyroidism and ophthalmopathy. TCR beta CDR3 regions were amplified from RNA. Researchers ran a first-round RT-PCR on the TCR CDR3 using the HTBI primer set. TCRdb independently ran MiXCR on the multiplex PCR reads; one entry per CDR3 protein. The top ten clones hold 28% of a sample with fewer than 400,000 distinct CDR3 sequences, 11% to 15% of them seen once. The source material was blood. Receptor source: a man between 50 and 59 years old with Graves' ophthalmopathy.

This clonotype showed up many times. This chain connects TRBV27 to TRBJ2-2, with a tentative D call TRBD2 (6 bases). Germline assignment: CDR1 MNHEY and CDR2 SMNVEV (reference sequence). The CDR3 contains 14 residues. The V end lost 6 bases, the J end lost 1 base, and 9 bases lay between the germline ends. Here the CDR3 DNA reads TGTGCCAGCAGATGGGGAGGGAACACCGGGGAGCTGTTTTTT. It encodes CASRWGGNTGELFF.

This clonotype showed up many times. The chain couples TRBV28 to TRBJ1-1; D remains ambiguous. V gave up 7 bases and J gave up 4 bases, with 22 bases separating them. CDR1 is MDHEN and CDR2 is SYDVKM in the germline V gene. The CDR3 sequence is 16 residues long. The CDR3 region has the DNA TGTGCCAGCAAATCGGGGTTGTCTGTAGGTAGCACTGAAGCTTTCTTT. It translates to CASKSGLSVGSTEAFF.

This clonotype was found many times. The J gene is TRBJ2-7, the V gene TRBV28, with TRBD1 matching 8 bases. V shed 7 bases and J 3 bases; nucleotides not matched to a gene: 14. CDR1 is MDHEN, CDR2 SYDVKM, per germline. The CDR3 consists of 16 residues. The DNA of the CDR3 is TGTGCCAGCAACCCGACAGGGGCCATCCTTTACTACGAGCAGTACTTC. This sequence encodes CASNPTGAILYYEQYF.

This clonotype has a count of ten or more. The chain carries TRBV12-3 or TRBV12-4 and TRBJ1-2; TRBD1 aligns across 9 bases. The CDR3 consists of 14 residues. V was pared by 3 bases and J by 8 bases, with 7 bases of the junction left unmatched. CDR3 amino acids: CASSFGTGLLGYTF. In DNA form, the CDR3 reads TGTGCCAGCAGTTTCGGGACAGGGCTTTTGGGCTACACCTTC.

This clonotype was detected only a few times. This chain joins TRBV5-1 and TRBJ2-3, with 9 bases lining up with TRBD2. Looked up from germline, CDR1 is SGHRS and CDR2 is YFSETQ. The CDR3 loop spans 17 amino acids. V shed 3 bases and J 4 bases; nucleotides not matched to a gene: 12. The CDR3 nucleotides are TGCGCCAGCAGCTCGCGAAGCTTAGCGGGAGTGGCAGATACGCAGTATTTT. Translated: CASSSRSLAGVADTQYF.